The sequence of this T cell receptor (beta chain) was determined in a study of post-analysis software for immune sequencing data. Across the whole study: The cohort encompassed relapsing-remitting, secondary progressive and progressive-relapsing multiple sclerosis disease courses.

About this clonotype itself: Its antigen is not identified.

The TCR beta cDNA libraries contained unique molecular identifiers. Each CDR3 protein gets one entry after TCRdb re-called the PCR reads with MiXCR. Among about 540,000 distinct CDR3 sequences listed, around 36% were seen once. Study-level findings and limits: Controls significantly exceeded multiple sclerosis patients in normalized Chao1 diversity.

Source material: blood. The receptor was isolated from a girl between 2 and 17 years old with multiple sclerosis.

CDR3 amino acids: CASSLQGATEAFF. CDR3 DNA: TGCGCCAGCAGCTTACAGGGGGCCACTGAAGCTTTCTTT. V and J are TRBV5-1 and TRBJ1-1; 9 positions agree with TRBD1. The CDR3 spans 13 residues. The junction had 0 bases not matched to a gene; V was cut back by 2 bases and J by 4 bases. Germline CDR1 reads SGHRS; CDR2 reads YFSETQ. The full variable domain, its missing parts supplied by reference TRBV5-1 and TRBJ1-1, is KAGVTQTPRYLIKTRGQQVTLSCSPISGHRSVSWYQQTPGQGLQFLFEYFSETQRNKGNFPGRFSGRQFSNSRSEMNVSTLELGDSALYLCASSLQGATEAFFGQGTRLTVV.